These 4 T cell receptor beta chains originate from one sample sequenced in a study of human T cells and chemical hapten exposure. The sample's time point: pre-sensitization, week 0. As for treatment: therapeutic diphenylcyclopropenone sensitization with weekly scalp DPC. TCRdb processed the RACE reads anew with MiXCR; each CDR3 protein has one entry. This sample has 300,000 to 450,000 distinct CDR3 sequences, with less than 6.5% found just once. The material was whole blood, obtained in connection with sensitization to the hapten diphenylcyclopropenone (DPC). These receptors originate from a woman between 50 and 59 years old with alopecia areata. Some clones in this sample may be carry-over from other donors' samples.

In its sample, this clonotype was seen a few times. The chain couples TRBV5-1 to TRBJ2-7; D is unresolved. Per germline, CDR1 SGHRS and CDR2 YFSETQ. Deletions cut 4 bases from V and 7 bases from J, with 18 bases between. The CDR3 totals 14 residues. CDR3 in DNA: TGCGCCAGCAGCATCCAGGACCCCGCCGGAGAGCAGTACTTC. Its translation is CASSIQDPAGEQYF. The full variable domain, with the rest looked up from reference TRBV5-1 and TRBJ2-7, is KAGVTQTPRYLIKTRGQQVTLSCSPISGHRSVSWYQQTPGQGLQFLFEYFSETQRNKGNFPGRFSGRQFSNSRSEMNVSTLELGDSALYLCASSIQDPAGEQYFGPGTRLTVT.

The J gene is TRBJ1-1, the V gene TRBV5-6, with 10 bases fitting TRBD1. The V and J ends lost 0 bases and 6 bases, in that order; junction bases with no gene match: 2. Germline V gene data show CDR1 as SGHDT and CDR2 as YYEEEE. This CDR3 has 14 amino acids. The CDR3 sequence: CASSLGQGAAEAFF. The CDR3 nucleotides read TGTGCCAGCAGCTTGGGACAGGGGGCCGCTGAAGCTTTCTTT. Based on the CDR3 plus reference TRBV5-6 and TRBJ1-1, the full variable domain is DAGVTQSPTHLIKTRGQQVTLRCSPKSGHDTVSWYQQALGQGPQFIFQYYEEEERQRGNFPDRFSGHQFPNYSSELNVNALLLGDSALYLCASSLGQGAAEAFFGQGTRLTVV.

This clonotype has a count of ten or more. V and J are TRBV18 and TRBJ1-6; 9 nucleotides line up with TRBD1. From germline, CDR1 is KGHSH and CDR2 LQKENI. The J segment lost 11 bases and the V segment lost 4 bases, leaving 12 bases of the junction unmatched. This CDR3 spans 16 amino acids. CDR3: CASSHRDRVKRAPLHF. The CDR3 nucleotides read TGTGCCAGCTCACACCGGGACAGGGTTAAGAGGGCACCCCTCCACTTT.

This clonotype was seen ten or more times. V and J are TRBV20-1 and TRBJ2-4; D is possibly TRBD1 (6 bases). The germline gives CDR1 DFQATT, CDR2 SNEGSKA (reference sequence). The CDR3 sequence is 16 residues long. Trimming removed 2 bases at V and 0 bases at J, with 14 bases between. The CDR3 coding sequence is TGCAGTGCTAGACCAGGGGTTATAGTAGCCAAAAACATTCAGTACTTC. Translating gives CSARPGVIVAKNIQYF.